The rows below give T cell receptor beta chains drawn from one sample of a study of regulatory T cells in long-lasting Graves disease. MiXCR, applied by TCRdb to the multiplex PCR reads, yields one record per CDR3 protein. The table has approximately 470,000 distinct CDR3 sequences, around 15% seen once. The same specimen was also included in a second study, on T cells in Graves' hyperthyroidism and ophthalmopathy.

The material sequenced was peripheral blood mononuclear cells (PBMCs), taken at new diagnosis, from a patient treated with antithyroid drugs. Receptors were obtained from a man aged 35 to 55 with Graves disease. Both conserved end residues are part of each CDR3. A D gene is named only where the DNA matches it firmly. Size is omitted from some rows. Given values are once, few, many or a class for expanded clones.

few	TRBJ2-3	TRBD1	TRBV12-3/TRBV12-4	TGTGCCAGCATTTCCCAGGGGGCGCCCGCAGATACGCAGTATTTT	CASISQGAPADTQYF
.	TRBJ2-7	.	TRBV19	TGTGCCAGTAGTATGGACAGACAAACCTACGAGCAGTACTTC	CASSMDRQTYEQYF
.	TRBJ2-7	.	TRBV6-1	TGTGCCAGCAGTGACCCCCCATACTACGAGCAGTACTTC	CASSDPPYYEQYF
many	TRBJ1-1	.	TRBV7-8	TGTGCCAGCAGCTTGGGAAGTAGCACTGAAGCTTTCTTT	CASSLGSSTEAFF
many	TRBJ2-7	.	TRBV10-1	TGCGCCAGCAGTGACCCAGGGCAGGGGACGAGGGAGCAGTACTTC	CASSDPGQGTREQYF
.	TRBJ2-1	.	TRBV5-1	TGCGCCAGCAGCTTGGTAGGACCAGCCCACAATGAGCAGTTCTTC	CASSLVGPAHNEQFF
many	TRBJ2-7	TRBD2	TRBV11-2	TGTGCCAGCAGCCCCTTGAAGCGGGAAACCCACTACGAGCAGTACTTC	CASSPLKRETHYEQYF
few	TRBJ1-4	TRBD1	TRBV2	TGTGCCACCCGGACAGGATTTAATGAAAAACTGTTTTTT	CATRTGFNEKLFF
.	TRBJ2-3	TRBD2	TRBV29-1	TGCAGCGTTGAAGAGGCTAGCGGGAGGATCACAGATACGCAGTATTTT	CSVEEASGRITDTQYF
few	TRBJ2-1	TRBD2	TRBV9	TGTGCCAGCAGCGGATATAGCGGGAGTTATGAGCAGTTCTTC	CASSGYSGSYEQFF
few	TRBJ2-2	TRBD1	TRBV5-5	TGTGCCAGCAGCTTGGTCGGGACAGCCCGAACCGGGGAGCTGTTTTTT	CASSLVGTARTGELFF
few	TRBJ2-7	.	TRBV20-1	TGCAGTGCCATCCTCCCCGTCTGGGGAAACTACGAGCAGTACTTC	CSAILPVWGNYEQYF
many	TRBJ1-4	.	TRBV5-6	TGTGCCAGCAGCCTCTCCAGGAATGAAAAACTGTTTTTT	CASSLSRNEKLFF
many	TRBJ2-3	TRBD2	TRBV20-1	TGCAGTGCTCAGATCACTAGCGGGAGTCGGACGCAGTATTTT	CSAQITSGSRTQYF
many	TRBJ2-7	.	TRBV20-1	TGCAGTGCCAGCTCCTTCCTCGCGGTGAGCTCCTACGAGCAGTACTTC	CSASSFLAVSSYEQYF
.	TRBJ1-2	.	TRBV20-1	TGCAGTGCTAGAGAAGTACTCCGAGGCGGCTACACCTTC	CSAREVLRGGYTF
many	TRBJ2-2	.	TRBV6-1	TGTGCCAGCAAACAGGGGAACACCGGGGAGCTGTTTTTT	CASKQGNTGELFF
many	TRBJ2-1	.	TRBV11-1	TGTGCCAGCAGCTTAGCGGTTATAACAGGGTCAGGAATCTACAATGAGCAGTTCTTC	CASSLAVITGSGIYNEQFF
.	TRBJ2-2	TRBD2	TRBV19	TGTGCCAGTAGTATTCGGGCGGGAGGCGGCACCGGGGAGCTGTTTTTT	CASSIRAGGGTGELFF
few	TRBJ1-1	TRBD1	TRBV29-1	TGCAGCGTTGAGACAGGGTGGCCTGAAGCTTTCTTT	CSVETGWPEAFF
many	TRBJ2-7	TRBD2	TRBV20-1	TGCAGTGCTAGCGCACTAGCGACTAACTCCTGGGAGCAGTACTTC	CSASALATNSWEQYF
many	TRBJ2-1	TRBD2	TRBV7-8	TGTGCCAGCAGCCTTTTAATTAGCGGGAGTACTTTGAATGAGCAGTTCTTC	CASSLLISGSTLNEQFF
many	TRBJ2-3	.	TRBV28	TGTGCCAGCAGTCCCCTATGGTTGTCGGGAGTGCGCACAGATACGCAGTATTTT	CASSPLWLSGVRTDTQYF
many	TRBJ1-2	.	TRBV28	TGTGCCAGCAGTCCAGAGCTCGGGAGCTACACCTTC	CASSPELGSYTF
.	TRBJ1-5	.	TRBV19	TGTGCCAGTAGGTTCGAGGGCCCGGCGGGTCAGCCCCAGCATTTT	CASRFEGPAGQPQHF
many	TRBJ2-7	TRBD1	TRBV3-1	TGTGCCAGCAGCCAGACCCTTGACAGGGTGGGCTACGAGCAGTACTTC	CASSQTLDRVGYEQYF
many	TRBJ2-7	.	TRBV28	TGTGCCAGCAGTTTTTCGATCCGGGCTACTACGGGGGAGCAGTACTTC	CASSFSIRATTGEQYF
.	TRBJ2-3	.	TRBV5-1	TGCGCCAGCAGCTTGCGAGGTTTGATGTCCCAGCAAGCAGATACGCAGTATTTT	CASSLRGLMSQQADTQYF
many	TRBJ2-3	TRBD1	TRBV18	TGTGCCAGCTCACTCACAGGGGACCCAGATACGCAGTATTTT	CASSLTGDPDTQYF
many	TRBJ2-1	TRBD2	TRBV4-1	TGTGCCAGCAGCCCCTCTAGCGGGAGGTCCTACAATGAGCAGTTCTTC	CASSPSSGRSYNEQFF
many	TRBJ2-7	.	TRBV5-1	TGCGCCAGCAGGGGGGCCCCTGGCAGCTCCTACGAGCAGTACTTC	CASRGAPGSSYEQYF
few	TRBJ1-6	.	TRBV20-1	TGCAGTGCACCAGCCATCCGGGGATTTTCACCCCTCCACTTT	CSAPAIRGFSPLHF
.	TRBJ2-5	.	TRBV20-1	TGCAGTGCTAGAGATGGTAGGGACGGTCAAGAGACCCAGTACTTC	CSARDGRDGQETQYF
many	TRBJ2-7	TRBD1	TRBV6-1	TGTGCCAGCAGCCTACTCCGGGACAGGGGAGGAGAGCAGTACTTC	CASSLLRDRGGEQYF
.	TRBJ2-5	.	TRBV27	TGTGCCCCGAAGGGGGAGGAGACCCAGTACTTC	CAPKGEETQYF
many	TRBJ2-5	.	TRBV24-1	TGTGCCACCATGGAGGGAGAGACCCAGTACTTC	CATMEGETQYF
many	TRBJ2-1	TRBD2	TRBV11-1	TGTGCCAGCAACGCCGGGACTAGCGGGGCCAATGAGCAGTTCTTC	CASNAGTSGANEQFF
many	TRBJ2-7	.	TRBV3-1	TGTGCCAGCAGTCACATGCGGGACAGTTCCTACGAGCAGTACTTC	CASSHMRDSSYEQYF
many	TRBJ1-2	TRBD1	TRBV30	TGTGCCCTCTCCGGACAGGGGGCGAACTATGGCTACACCTTC	CALSGQGANYGYTF
.	TRBJ2-5	.	TRBV24-1	TGTGCCACCAGTGACCCTTCGGGGGTGGCGGAGACCCAGTACTTC	CATSDPSGVAETQYF
few	TRBJ2-1	TRBD2	TRBV20-1	TGCAGTGTAAGCGGGGTAAGCTCCTACAATGAGCAGTTCTTC	CSVSGVSSYNEQFF
.	TRBJ2-2	TRBD2	TRBV20-1	TGCAGTGCTAGAGATCCACGGGGGGGGGTAAACACCGGGGAGCTGTTTTTT	CSARDPRGGVNTGELFF
few	TRBJ2-7	TRBD2	TRBV5-1	TGCGCCAGCAGCGCCGGGACTAGCGGTCCCTACGAGCAGTACTTC	CASSAGTSGPYEQYF
many	TRBJ1-4	.	TRBV13	TGTGCCAGCAGCCGACGGGCGGGGCGCGATGAAAAACTGTTTTTT	CASSRRAGRDEKLFF
.	TRBJ2-5	.	TRBV7-9	TGTGCCAGCAGCTCAGCCGGTTCCAAGACCCAGTACTTC	CASSSAGSKTQYF
many	TRBJ2-5	.	TRBV20-1	TGCAGTGCTTTTGACACCCGAGAATCAGAGACCCAGTACTTC	CSAFDTRESETQYF
many	TRBJ2-7	.	TRBV20-1	TGCAGTGCTAGAGATGAGGAGCGCAGAGTCGAGCAGTACTTC	CSARDEERRVEQYF
many	TRBJ2-1	TRBD1	TRBV20-1	TGCAGTGCTAACAGGGGATTTAATGAGCAGTTCTTC	CSANRGFNEQFF
many	TRBJ2-7	.	TRBV3-1	TGTGCCAGCAGCCAAGACGGTCGTATCTCCTACGAGCAGTACTTC	CASSQDGRISYEQYF
many	TRBJ2-2	.	TRBV11-2	TGTGCCAGCAGCCCGGCAGGGAACACCGGGGAGCTGTTTTTT	CASSPAGNTGELFF
.	TRBJ2-1	.	TRBV12-3/TRBV12-4	TGTGCCAGCAGCTTGTCGGCGGGACAGCAGTTCTTC	CASSLSAGQQFF
few	TRBJ2-7	TRBD2	TRBV30	TGTGCCTGGAGTGACCTCGCGGGGGGTCAAGGGATCTACGAGCAGTACTTC	CAWSDLAGGQGIYEQYF
.	TRBJ2-7	TRBD1	TRBV28	TGTGCCAGCAGTTTATGGAGCCGGGACAGGGGTAAGGGGCAGTACTTC	CASSLWSRDRGKGQYF